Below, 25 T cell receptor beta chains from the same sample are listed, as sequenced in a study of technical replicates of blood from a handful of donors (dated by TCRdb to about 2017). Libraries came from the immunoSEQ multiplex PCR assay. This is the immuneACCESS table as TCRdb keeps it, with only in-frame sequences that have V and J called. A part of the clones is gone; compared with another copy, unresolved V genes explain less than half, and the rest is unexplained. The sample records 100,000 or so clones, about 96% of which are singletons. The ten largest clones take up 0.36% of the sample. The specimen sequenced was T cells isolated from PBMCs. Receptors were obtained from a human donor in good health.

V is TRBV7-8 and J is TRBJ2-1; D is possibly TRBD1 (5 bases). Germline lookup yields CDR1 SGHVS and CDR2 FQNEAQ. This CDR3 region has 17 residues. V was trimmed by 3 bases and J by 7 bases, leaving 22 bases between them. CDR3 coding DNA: TGTGCCAGCAGCTTCCCCTTACAAGGGGTCCTAGGGAATGAGCAGTTCTTC. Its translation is CASSFPLQGVLGNEQFF.

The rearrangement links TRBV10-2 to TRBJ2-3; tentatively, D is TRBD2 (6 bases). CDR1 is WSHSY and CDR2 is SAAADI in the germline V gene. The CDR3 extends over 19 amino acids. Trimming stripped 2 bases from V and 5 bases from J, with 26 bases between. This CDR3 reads CASSEIGSWGEELGDTQYF. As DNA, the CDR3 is TGCGCCAGCAGTGAGATTGGTAGTTGGGGGGAGGAACTTGGAGATACGCAGTATTTT.

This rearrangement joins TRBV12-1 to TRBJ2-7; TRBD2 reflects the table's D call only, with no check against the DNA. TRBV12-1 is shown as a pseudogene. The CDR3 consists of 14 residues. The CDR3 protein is CASSFVLAGYEQYF. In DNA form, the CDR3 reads TGTGCCAGCAGCTTTGTTCTAGCGGGCTACGAGCAGTACTTC.

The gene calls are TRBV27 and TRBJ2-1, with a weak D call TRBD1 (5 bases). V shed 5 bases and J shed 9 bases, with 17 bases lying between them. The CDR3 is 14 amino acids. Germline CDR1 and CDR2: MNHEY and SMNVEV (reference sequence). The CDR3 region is CASSLEPRVREQFF. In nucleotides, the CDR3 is TGTGCCAGCAGTCTAGAACCCAGGGTGCGTGAGCAGTTCTTC.

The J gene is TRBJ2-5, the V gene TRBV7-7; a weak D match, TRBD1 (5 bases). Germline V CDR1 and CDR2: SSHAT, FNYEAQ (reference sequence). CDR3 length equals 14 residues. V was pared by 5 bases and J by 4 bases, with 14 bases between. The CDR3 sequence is CASSPPRESETQYF. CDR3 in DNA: TGTGCCAGCAGCCCACCCAGGGAATCAGAGACCCAGTACTTC.

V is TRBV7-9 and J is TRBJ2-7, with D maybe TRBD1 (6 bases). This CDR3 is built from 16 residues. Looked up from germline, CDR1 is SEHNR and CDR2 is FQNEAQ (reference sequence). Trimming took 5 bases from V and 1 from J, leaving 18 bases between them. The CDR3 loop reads CASSAHILQGSYEQYF. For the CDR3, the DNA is TGTGCCAGCAGCGCACACATCTTACAGGGATCCTACGAGCAGTACTTC.

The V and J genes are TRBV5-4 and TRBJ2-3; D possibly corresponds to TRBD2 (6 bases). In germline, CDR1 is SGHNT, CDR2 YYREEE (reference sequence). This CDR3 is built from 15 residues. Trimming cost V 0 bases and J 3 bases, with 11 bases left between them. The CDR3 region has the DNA TGTGCCAGCAGCTTGGGGCAGGGAGGTACAGATACGCAGTATTTT. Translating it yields CASSLGQGGTDTQYF.

The CDR3 protein is CAISHNPSGSVDTQYF. The CDR3 nucleotides are TGTGCCATCAGCCATAACCCTAGCGGTTCGGTAGATACGCAGTATTTT. This sequence joins TRBV10-3 and TRBJ2-3; 7 bases are shared with TRBD2. Germline V gives CDR1 ENHRY, CDR2 SYGVKD. V shed 6 bases, J shed 5 bases, and the junction held 14 bases outside the gene matches. This CDR3 comprises 16 residues.

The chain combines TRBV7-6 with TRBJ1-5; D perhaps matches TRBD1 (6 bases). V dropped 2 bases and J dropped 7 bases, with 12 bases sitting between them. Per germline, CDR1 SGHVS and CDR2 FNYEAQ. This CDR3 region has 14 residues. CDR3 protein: CASSLQGSGQPQHF. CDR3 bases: TGTGCCAGCAGCTTACAGGGGTCAGGGCAGCCCCAGCATTTT.

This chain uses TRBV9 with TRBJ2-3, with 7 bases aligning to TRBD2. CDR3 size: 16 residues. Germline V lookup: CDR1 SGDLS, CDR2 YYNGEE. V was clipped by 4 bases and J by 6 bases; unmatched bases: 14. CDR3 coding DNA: TGTGCCAGCAGCTCAAACGGCGGGAGCCGAAGGGATACGCAGTATTTT. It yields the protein CASSSNGGSRRDTQYF.

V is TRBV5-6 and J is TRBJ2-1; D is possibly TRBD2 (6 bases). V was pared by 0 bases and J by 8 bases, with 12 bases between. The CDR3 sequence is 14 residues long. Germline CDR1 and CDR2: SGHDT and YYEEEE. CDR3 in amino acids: CASSLAWAGYEQFF. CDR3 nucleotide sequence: TGTGCCAGCAGCTTGGCCTGGGCGGGGTATGAGCAGTTCTTC.

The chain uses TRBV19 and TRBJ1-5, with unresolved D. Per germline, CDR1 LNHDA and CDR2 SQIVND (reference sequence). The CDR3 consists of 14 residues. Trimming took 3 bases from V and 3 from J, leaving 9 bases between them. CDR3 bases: TGTGCCAGTAGTATTGTCCGACACAATCAGCCCCAGCATTTT. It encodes CASSIVRHNQPQHF.

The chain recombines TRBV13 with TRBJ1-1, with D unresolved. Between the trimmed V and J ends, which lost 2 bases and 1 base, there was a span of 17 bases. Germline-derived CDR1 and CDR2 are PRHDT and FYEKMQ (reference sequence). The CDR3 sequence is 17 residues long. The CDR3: CASSLFNFWQKNTEAFF. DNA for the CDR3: TGTGCCAGCAGCTTATTTAATTTCTGGCAAAAGAACACTGAAGCTTTCTTT.

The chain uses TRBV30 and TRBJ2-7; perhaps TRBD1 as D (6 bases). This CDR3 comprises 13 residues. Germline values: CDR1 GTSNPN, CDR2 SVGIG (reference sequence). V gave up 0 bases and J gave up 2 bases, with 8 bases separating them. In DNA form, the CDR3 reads TGTGCCTGGAGTGTAGGGGACACCTACGAGCAGTACTTC. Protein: CAWSVGDTYEQYF.

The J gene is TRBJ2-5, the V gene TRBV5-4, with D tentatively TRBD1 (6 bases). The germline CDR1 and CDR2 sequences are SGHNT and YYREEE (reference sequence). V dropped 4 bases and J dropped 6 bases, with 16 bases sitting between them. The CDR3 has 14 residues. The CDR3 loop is CASSQYRDEQTQYF. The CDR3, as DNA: TGTGCCAGCAGCCAATACAGGGACGAACAGACCCAGTACTTC.

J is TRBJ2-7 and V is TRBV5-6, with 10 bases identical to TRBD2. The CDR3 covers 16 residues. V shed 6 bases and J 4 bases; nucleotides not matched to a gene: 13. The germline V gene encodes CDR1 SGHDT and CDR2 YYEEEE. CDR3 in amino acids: CASTPQATSGFYEQYF. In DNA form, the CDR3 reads TGTGCCAGCACCCCCCAGGCGACTAGCGGGTTTTACGAGCAGTACTTC.

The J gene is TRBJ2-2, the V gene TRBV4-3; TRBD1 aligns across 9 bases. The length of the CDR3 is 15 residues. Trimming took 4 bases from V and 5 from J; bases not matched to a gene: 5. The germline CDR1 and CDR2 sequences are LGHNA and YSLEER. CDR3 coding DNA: TGCGCCAGCAGCCCCGGGACAGGGTGGACCGGGGAGCTGTTTTTT. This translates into CASSPGTGWTGELFF.

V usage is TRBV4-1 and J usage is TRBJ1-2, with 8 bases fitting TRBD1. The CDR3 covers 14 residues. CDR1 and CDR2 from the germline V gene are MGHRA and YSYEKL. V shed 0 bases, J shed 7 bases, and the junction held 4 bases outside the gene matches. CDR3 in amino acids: CASSQDRRGLGYTF. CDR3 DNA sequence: TGCGCCAGCAGCCAAGATCGCAGGGGGCTTGGCTACACCTTC.

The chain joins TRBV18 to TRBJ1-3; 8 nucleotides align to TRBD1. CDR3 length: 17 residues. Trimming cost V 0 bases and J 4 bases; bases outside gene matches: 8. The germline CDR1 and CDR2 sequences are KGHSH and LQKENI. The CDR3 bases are TGTGCCAGCTCACCACCTACCCTCAGGGGGCGAGGAAACACCATATATTTT. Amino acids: CASSPPTLRGRGNTIYF.

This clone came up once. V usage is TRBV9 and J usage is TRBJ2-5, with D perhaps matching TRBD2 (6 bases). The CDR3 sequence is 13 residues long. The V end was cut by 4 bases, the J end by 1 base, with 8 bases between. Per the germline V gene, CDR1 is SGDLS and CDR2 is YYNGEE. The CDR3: CASSRLVQETQYF. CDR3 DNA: TGTGCCAGCAGCAGACTAGTCCAAGAGACCCAGTACTTC.

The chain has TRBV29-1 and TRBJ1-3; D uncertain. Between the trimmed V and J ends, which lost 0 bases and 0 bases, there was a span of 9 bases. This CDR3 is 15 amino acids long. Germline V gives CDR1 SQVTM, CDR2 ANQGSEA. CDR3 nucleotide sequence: TGCAGCGTTGAAGATCAGGCGATCTCTGGAAACACCATATATTTT. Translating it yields CSVEDQAISGNTIYF.

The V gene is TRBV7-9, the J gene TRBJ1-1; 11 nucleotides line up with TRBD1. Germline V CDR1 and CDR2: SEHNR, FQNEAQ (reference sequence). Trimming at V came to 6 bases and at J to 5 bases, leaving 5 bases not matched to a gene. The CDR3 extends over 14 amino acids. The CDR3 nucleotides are TGTGCCAGCAGAGGGACAGGGGGTGGGACTGAAGCTTTCTTT. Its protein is CASRGTGGGTEAFF.

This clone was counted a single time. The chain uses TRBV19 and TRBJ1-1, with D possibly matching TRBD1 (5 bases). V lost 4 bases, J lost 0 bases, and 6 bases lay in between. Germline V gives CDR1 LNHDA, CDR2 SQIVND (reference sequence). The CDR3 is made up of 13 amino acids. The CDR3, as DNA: TGTGCCAGTAGTACGACAGTGAACACTGAAGCTTTCTTT. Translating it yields CASSTTVNTEAFF. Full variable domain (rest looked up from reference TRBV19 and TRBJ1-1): DGGITQSPKYLFRKEGQNVTLSCEQNLNHDAMYWYRQDPGQGLRLIYYSQIVNDFQKGDIAEGYSVSREKKESFPLTVTSAQKNPTAFYLCASSTTVNTEAFFGQGTRLTVV.

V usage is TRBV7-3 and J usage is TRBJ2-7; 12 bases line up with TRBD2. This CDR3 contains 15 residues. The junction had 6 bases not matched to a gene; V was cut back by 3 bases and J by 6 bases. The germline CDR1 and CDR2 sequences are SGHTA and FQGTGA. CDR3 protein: CASSFGLAGMSEQYF. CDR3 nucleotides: TGTGCCAGCAGCTTCGGACTAGCGGGGATGAGCGAGCAGTACTTC.

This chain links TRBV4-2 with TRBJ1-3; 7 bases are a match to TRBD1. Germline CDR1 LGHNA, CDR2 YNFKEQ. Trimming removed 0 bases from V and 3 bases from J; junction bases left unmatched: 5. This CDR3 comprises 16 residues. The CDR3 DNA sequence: TGTGCCAGCAGCCAAGATCAGTGGGACAGTGGAAACACCATATATTTT. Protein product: CASSQDQWDSGNTIYF.